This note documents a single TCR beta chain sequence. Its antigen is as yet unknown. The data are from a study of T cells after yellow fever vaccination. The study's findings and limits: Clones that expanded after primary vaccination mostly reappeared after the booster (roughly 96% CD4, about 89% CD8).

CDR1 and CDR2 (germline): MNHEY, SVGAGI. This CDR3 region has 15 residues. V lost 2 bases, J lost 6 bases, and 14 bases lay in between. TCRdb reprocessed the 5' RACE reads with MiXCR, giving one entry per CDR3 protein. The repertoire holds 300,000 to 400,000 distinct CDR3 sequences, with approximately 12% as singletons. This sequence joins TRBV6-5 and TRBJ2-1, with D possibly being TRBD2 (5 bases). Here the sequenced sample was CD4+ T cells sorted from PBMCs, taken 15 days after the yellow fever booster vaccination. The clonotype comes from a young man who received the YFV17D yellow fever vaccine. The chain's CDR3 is CASSYPGSMGNEQFF. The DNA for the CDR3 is TGTGCCAGCAGTTACCCGGGATCTATGGGCAATGAGCAGTTCTTC.